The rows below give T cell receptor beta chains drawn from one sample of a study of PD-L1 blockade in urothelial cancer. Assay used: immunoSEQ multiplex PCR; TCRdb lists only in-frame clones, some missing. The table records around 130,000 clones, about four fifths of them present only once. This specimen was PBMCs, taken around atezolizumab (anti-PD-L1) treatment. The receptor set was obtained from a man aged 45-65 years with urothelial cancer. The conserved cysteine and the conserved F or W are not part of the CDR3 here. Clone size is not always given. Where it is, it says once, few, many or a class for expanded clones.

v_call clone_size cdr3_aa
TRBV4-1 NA ASSQDLVRRLAGEQY
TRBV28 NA ASTLSGTGTQY
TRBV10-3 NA AISESRSYEQY
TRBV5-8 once ASTIGTSGSILTQY
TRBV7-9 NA ASSLGTGTNTEAF
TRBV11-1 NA ASSFLDNEQF
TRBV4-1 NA ASSLGQGNTEAF
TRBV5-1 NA ASSRGASDSPLH
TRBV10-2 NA ASRASGKDEQF
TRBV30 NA AWSVQNEKLF
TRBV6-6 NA ASSYGPPGREQF
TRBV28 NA ASSLGRNVNTEAF
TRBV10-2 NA ATGSGRETQY